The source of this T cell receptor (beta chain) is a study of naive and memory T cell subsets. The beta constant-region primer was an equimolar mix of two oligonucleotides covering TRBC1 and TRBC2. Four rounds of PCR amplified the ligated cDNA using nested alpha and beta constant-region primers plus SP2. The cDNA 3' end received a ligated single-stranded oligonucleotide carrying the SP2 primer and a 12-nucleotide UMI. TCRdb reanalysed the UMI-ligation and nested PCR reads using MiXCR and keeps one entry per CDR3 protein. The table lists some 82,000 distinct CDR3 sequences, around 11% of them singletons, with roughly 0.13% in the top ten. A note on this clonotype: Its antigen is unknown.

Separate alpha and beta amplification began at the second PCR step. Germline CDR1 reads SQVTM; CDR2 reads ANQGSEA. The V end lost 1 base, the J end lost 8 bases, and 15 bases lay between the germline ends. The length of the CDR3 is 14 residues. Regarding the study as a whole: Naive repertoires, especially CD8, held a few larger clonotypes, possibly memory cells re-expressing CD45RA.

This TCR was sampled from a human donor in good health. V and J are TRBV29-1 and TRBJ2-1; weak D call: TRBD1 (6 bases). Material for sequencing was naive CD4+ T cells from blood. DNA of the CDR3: TGCAGCGTTGAAGGGACAGATTTTTTATATGAGCAGTTCTTC. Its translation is CSVEGTDFLYEQFF.